Shown below are 24 T cell receptor beta chains from a single sample sequenced in a study of blood T cell repertoires in COVID-19. Assay: immunoSEQ multiplex PCR; the TCRdb copy retains only in-frame clones and omits some. The repertoire holds 45,000 to 65,000 clones, with about four fifths as singletons. Sample: peripheral blood. Source of these receptors: a human donor in a cohort sampled during active COVID-19.

V is TRBV7-3 and J is TRBJ2-1; TRBD2 matches 9 bases. J was trimmed by 2 bases and V by 6 bases; bases with no gene match: 5. CDR1 SGHTA and CDR2 FQGTGA come from the germline V gene. This CDR3 region has 15 residues. The CDR3, as DNA: TGTGCCAGCAGTGTTAGCGGGAGCGCCTACAATGAGCAGTTCTTC. Translated: CASSVSGSAYNEQFF.

This sequence joins TRBV18 and TRBJ2-7, with D possibly TRBD1 on 5 matching bases. Deletions cut 6 bases from V and 3 bases from J, with 12 bases between. This CDR3 has 13 amino acids. From germline, CDR1 is KGHSH and CDR2 LQKENI. The CDR3 DNA reads as TGTGCCAGCTCCCCTCAAGGGGACTACGAGCAGTACTTC. Protein: CASSPQGDYEQYF.

The genes are TRBV7-3 and TRBJ1-1; TRBD1 matches 7 bases. Germline V gene lookup returns CDR1 SGHTA and CDR2 FQGTGA. The V and J ends lost 0 bases and 6 bases, in that order; junction bases with no gene match: 7. The CDR3 consists of 15 residues. CDR3 in amino acids: CASSLTPGGSSEAFF. The DNA of the CDR3 is TGTGCCAGCAGCTTAACTCCAGGGGGTTCCTCTGAAGCTTTCTTT.

V gene TRBV7-2 combines with J gene TRBJ2-1, with 14 bases matching TRBD2. This CDR3 has 16 residues. The germline CDR1 and CDR2 sequences are SGHTA and FQGNSA. With 1 base clipped from V and 9 bases from J, the junction kept 5 bases outside the gene matches. As DNA, the CDR3 is TGTGCCAGCAGCTTAGGGGGACTAGCGGGAGCGGGTGAGCAGTTCTTC. It specifies CASSLGGLAGAGEQFF.

V and J are TRBV5-1 and TRBJ2-5; D is possibly TRBD1 (6 bases). The CDR3 has 13 residues. Trimming shortened V by 3 bases and J by 9 bases, and 15 bases separated the two germline ends. CDR1 and CDR2 (germline): SGHRS, YFSETQ. The CDR3 spells CASSWDTAGPQYF. Written as DNA, the CDR3 is TGCGCCAGCAGCTGGGACACGGCTGGCCCCCAGTACTTC. Filled out from reference TRBV5-1 and TRBJ2-5, the complete variable domain reads KAGVTQTPRYLIKTRGQQVTLSCSPISGHRSVSWYQQTPGQGLQFLFEYFSETQRNKGNFPGRFSGRQFSNSRSEMNVSTLELGDSALYLCASSWDTAGPQYFGPGTRLLVL.

This clone was recorded only once. The rearrangement uses TRBV5-1 and TRBJ2-3; 7 positions agree with TRBD1. Germline CDR1 and CDR2: SGHRS and YFSETQ. Unmatched junction bases numbered 6, after V lost 5 bases and J lost 6 bases. The CDR3 is 13 residues long. Written as DNA, the CDR3 is TGCGCCAGCAGTTTACAGGGGAGTGATACGCAGTATTTT. Protein sequence: CASSLQGSDTQYF.

The genes are TRBV6-1 and TRBJ1-6; the D is unclear. Deletions cut 1 base from V and 7 bases from J, with 5 bases between. The CDR3 covers 13 residues. Germline values: CDR1 MNHNS, CDR2 SASEGT. The CDR3 loop is CASSEGANSPLHF. The CDR3 DNA follows: TGTGCCAGCAGTGAAGGGGCCAATTCACCCCTCCACTTT.

The J gene is TRBJ2-7, the V gene TRBV7-9, with TRBD1 as a possible D gene (6 bases). The CDR3 sequence is 13 residues long. Trimming stripped 6 bases from V and 7 bases from J, with 16 bases between. CDR1 and CDR2 (germline): SEHNR, FQNEAQ (reference sequence). In nucleotides, the CDR3 is TGTGCCAGCAGGTCGTACAGGGATAGAGAGCAGTACTTC. This codes for CASRSYRDREQYF.

The chain uses TRBV2 and TRBJ2-1; 11 bases match TRBD2. V was pared by 7 bases and J by 8 bases, with 4 bases of the junction left unmatched. Germline values: CDR1 SNHLY, CDR2 FYNNEI. CDR3 length: 13 residues. The CDR3, as DNA: TGTGCCAGCACTAGCGGGAGGCTCGATGAGCAGTTCTTC. It translates to CASTSGRLDEQFF.

The chain joins TRBV7-3 to TRBJ2-3; 9 nucleotides agree with TRBD2. Trimming at V came to 5 bases and at J to 13 bases, leaving 7 bases not matched to a gene. CDR3 size: 12 residues. Germline CDR1 reads SGHTA; CDR2 reads FQGTGA. The CDR3 is CASSHSGGPEYF. The CDR3, as DNA: TGTGCCAGCAGCCATAGCGGGGGACCAGAGTATTTT.

CDR3 DNA sequence: TGCGCCAGCAGCTTGGGGGAGGTACGGGAGACCCAGTACTTC. It specifies CASSLGEVRETQYF. The rearrangement joins TRBV5-1 to TRBJ2-5, with TRBD2 as a possible D gene (6 bases). The V and J ends lost 0 bases and 5 bases respectively, with 11 bases between them. CDR3 size: 14 residues. Germline CDR1 is SGHRS and CDR2 is YFSETQ.

The chain recombines TRBV5-6 with TRBJ2-5, with D maybe TRBD1 (6 bases). This CDR3 is built from 13 residues. V was trimmed by 0 bases and J by 5 bases, leaving 8 bases between them. CDR1 is SGHDT and CDR2 is YYEEEE in the germline V gene. CDR3 in amino acids: CASSLGDKETQYF. The DNA of the CDR3 is TGTGCCAGCAGCTTGGGGGACAAGGAGACCCAGTACTTC.

The chain joins TRBV19 to TRBJ2-1; tentatively, D is TRBD2 (6 bases). The CDR3 is made up of 14 amino acids. Per the germline V gene, CDR1 is LNHDA and CDR2 is SQIVND (reference sequence). Deletions cut 7 bases from V and 7 bases from J, with 17 bases between. CDR3 DNA: TGTGCCAGTACACCCCCGGGACTGGGAAATGAGCAGTTCTTC. Protein: CASTPPGLGNEQFF.

V and J are TRBV6-6 and TRBJ1-5, with D perhaps TRBD1 (6 bases). V was cut by 10 bases and J by 9 bases, with 19 bases left in between. The CDR3 runs 13 residues. Germline CDR1 reads MNHNY; CDR2 reads SVGAGI (reference sequence). In nucleotides, the CDR3 is TGTGCCACCCAAGGACAGCAGATCTTGCCCCAGCATTTT. Translating gives CATQGQQILPQHF.

This chain links TRBV29-1 with TRBJ2-7, with 10 bases aligning to TRBD2. J gave up 4 bases and V 0 bases, and 0 bases lay outside the gene matches. This CDR3 region has 13 residues. Germline-derived CDR1 and CDR2 are SQVTM and ANQGSEA. The CDR3 here is CSVEELAGYEQYF. The CDR3 bases are TGCAGCGTTGAAGAACTAGCGGGGTACGAGCAGTACTTC.

The chain combines TRBV28 with TRBJ1-6; D gene uncertain. Germline values: CDR1 MDHEN, CDR2 SYDVKM. This CDR3 comprises 16 residues. The V end lost 5 bases, the J end lost 0 bases, and 11 bases lay between the germline ends. This chain's CDR3 is CASSPDRGSYNSPLHF. CDR3 bases: TGTGCCAGCAGTCCCGACCGGGGCTCCTATAATTCACCCCTCCACTTT.

The V and J genes are TRBV5-4 and TRBJ2-1, with a weak D call TRBD2 (7 bases). Germline V gives CDR1 SGHNT, CDR2 YYREEE (reference sequence). V shed 4 bases and J shed 4 bases, with 18 bases lying between them. CDR3 size: 16 residues. The CDR3, as DNA: TGTGCCAGCAGCGTAGTGGGGGGGCCGACTTACAATGAGCAGTTCTTC. Amino acid sequence: CASSVVGGPTYNEQFF.

The table lists this clone with a few counts. The genes are TRBV27 and TRBJ2-1; TRBD2 is a possible D gene (6 bases). Between the trimmed V and J ends, which lost 3 bases and 6 bases, there was a span of 9 bases. The CDR3 has 13 amino acids. Germline V gene sequence: CDR1 MNHEY, CDR2 SMNVEV (reference sequence). CDR3 region: CASSFGSGNEQFF. The CDR3 coding sequence is TGTGCCAGCAGTTTCGGTAGCGGCAATGAGCAGTTCTTC.

V and J are TRBV5-1 and TRBJ2-1; 7 nucleotides line up with TRBD2. V shed 3 bases and J 4 bases; nucleotides not matched to a gene: 7. Germline V gives CDR1 SGHRS, CDR2 YFSETQ. The CDR3 spans 15 residues. Written as DNA, the CDR3 is TGCGCCAGCAGCTCGTCGGGGGGTTCATACAATGAGCAGTTCTTC. It translates to CASSSSGGSYNEQFF.

The rearrangement joins TRBV28 to TRBJ2-7, with 11 bases lining up with TRBD2. Trimming at V came to 6 bases and at J to 3 bases, leaving 10 bases not matched to a gene. The CDR3 covers 16 residues. Germline-derived CDR1 and CDR2 are MDHEN and SYDVKM. CDR3 residues: CASSLTSGISGYEQYF. For the CDR3, the DNA is TGTGCCAGCAGCCTGACTAGCGGGATATCGGGCTACGAGCAGTACTTC.

The genes are TRBV28 and TRBJ1-1, with D unresolved. CDR3 length: 12 amino acids. Trimming left V 4 bases short and J 7 bases short, with 10 bases between. From germline, CDR1 is MDHEN and CDR2 SYDVKM. In DNA, the CDR3 is TGTGCCAGCAGTTCCTCTCTGTTTGAAGCTTTCTTT. Its translation: CASSSSLFEAFF.

The V gene is TRBV30, the J gene TRBJ1-2; 7 nucleotides agree with TRBD1. CDR1 is GTSNPN, CDR2 SVGIG, per germline (reference sequence). V shed 3 bases, J shed 6 bases, and the junction held 25 bases outside the gene matches. The CDR3 is made up of 19 amino acids. The CDR3 spells CAWRGMGVPATVTGNGYTF. In DNA form, the CDR3 reads TGTGCCTGGAGGGGCATGGGGGTACCGGCTACCGTGACAGGGAATGGCTACACCTTC. Using reference TRBV30 and TRBJ1-2 for the parts outside the CDR3, the full variable domain is SQTIHQWPATLVQPVGSPLSLECTVEGTSNPNLYWYRQAAGRGLQLLFYSVGIGQISSEVPQNLSASRPQDRQFILSSKKLLLSDSGFYLCAWRGMGVPATVTGNGYTFGSGTRLTVV.

The chain uses TRBV11-2 and TRBJ2-7; possible D gene TRBD2, 5 bases. The CDR3 runs to 15 residues. Trimming took off 5 bases at V and 1 base at J, with 15 bases between the two ends. The germline gives CDR1 SGHAT, CDR2 FQNNGV. The CDR3 loop reads CASSPRASLSYEQYF. CDR3 DNA: TGTGCCAGCAGCCCAAGGGCTAGCCTGTCCTACGAGCAGTACTTC.

The rearrangement joins TRBV7-3 to TRBJ1-1, with no clear D. Trimming left V 1 base short and J 0 bases short, with 6 bases between. From germline, CDR1 is SGHTA and CDR2 FQGTGA. The CDR3 runs 14 residues. The CDR3 spells CASSLIYMNTEAFF. CDR3 nucleotide sequence: TGTGCCAGCAGCTTAATATACATGAACACTGAAGCTTTCTTT.